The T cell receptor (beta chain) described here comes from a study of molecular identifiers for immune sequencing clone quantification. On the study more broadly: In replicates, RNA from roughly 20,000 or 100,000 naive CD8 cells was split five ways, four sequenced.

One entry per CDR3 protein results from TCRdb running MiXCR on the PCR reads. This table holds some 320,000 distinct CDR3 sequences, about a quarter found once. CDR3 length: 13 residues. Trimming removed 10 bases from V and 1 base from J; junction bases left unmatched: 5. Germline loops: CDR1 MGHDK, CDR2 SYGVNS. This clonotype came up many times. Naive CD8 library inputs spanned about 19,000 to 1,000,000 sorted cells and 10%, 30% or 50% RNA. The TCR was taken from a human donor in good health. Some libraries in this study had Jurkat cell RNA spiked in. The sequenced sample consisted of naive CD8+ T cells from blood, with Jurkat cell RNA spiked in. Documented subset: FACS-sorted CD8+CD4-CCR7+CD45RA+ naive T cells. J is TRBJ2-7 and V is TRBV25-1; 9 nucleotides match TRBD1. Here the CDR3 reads CATRDRASYEQYF. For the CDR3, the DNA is TGTGCCACCCGGGACAGGGCTTCCTACGAGCAGTACTTC.